This TCR beta chain was captured by sequencing in a study of cytomegalovirus exposure and HLA in healthy donors. With regard to this clone: Its antigen remains unidentified.

The V end lost 0 bases, the J end lost 2 bases, and 17 bases lay between the germline ends. This CDR3 is 18 amino acids long. CDR1 is WSHSY, CDR2 SAAADI, per germline. General study points: The number of N-insertions in an Asian-associated ancestry cluster was reportedly below the 666-donor mean in a later analysis.

The study ran its PCR with 60 Vbeta and 13 Jbeta primers. Sequencing used immunoSEQ multiplex PCR; TCRdb keeps in-frame clones, though not all of them. The table includes more than 140,000 clones, approximately 82% detected once. The clonotype originates from a woman between 35 and 50 years old in good health and CMV-seronegative. The material sequenced was PBMCs. V is TRBV10-2 and J is TRBJ2-1; a possible D gene is TRBD2 (5 bases). For the CDR3, the DNA is TGCGCCAGCAGTGAGTCGGTTGCGGGCCAAACCCCCTACAATGAGCAGTTCTTC. It encodes CASSESVAGQTPYNEQFF.